The clone carrying this T cell receptor (beta chain) has ten or more counts. The antigen remains unidentified. Between the trimmed V and J ends, which lost 6 bases and 8 bases, there was a span of 13 bases. The CDR3 length is 12 residues. The sample belongs to a study of T cells in Graves' hyperthyroidism and ophthalmopathy. Whole-study results and caveats: The authors' 13 V-J model separated ophthalmopathy from stable hyperthyroidism.

Fresh peripheral blood, around 10 ml of it, supplied the PBMCs. Amplified TCR beta CDR3 regions derived from RNA transcripts. The study used the HTBI primer set for a first-round RT-PCR of the TCR CDR3. From the multiplex PCR reads, TCRdb called clonotypes with MiXCR, one entry per CDR3 protein. The sample contains around 720,000 distinct CDR3 sequences, under 45% of which appear only once. This sequence was found in a woman aged 40 to 50 with Graves' hyperthyroidism. The rearrangement joins TRBV12-3 or TRBV12-4 to TRBJ1-1, with a weak D call TRBD1 (6 bases). The sample taken for sequencing was blood. This chain's CDR3 is CASSLDSSEAFF. CDR3 DNA sequence: TGTGCCAGCAGCCTGGACAGTAGCGAAGCTTTCTTT.